One and the same sample provided the 4 T cell receptor beta chains below, sequenced in a study of cytomegalovirus exposure and HLA in healthy donors. PCR involved 60 Vbeta and 13 Jbeta primers. Produced via immunoSEQ multiplex PCR; TCRdb's table is partial and in-frame only. The sample lists about 100,000 clones; roughly 70% were seen once. Sequencing was done on a sample of PBMCs. The receptors stem from a man in his forties in good health and CMV-seropositive.

The chain combines TRBV27 with TRBJ2-2; D ambiguous. CDR3 length equals 16 residues. Germline V gene data show CDR1 as MNHEY and CDR2 as SMNVEV (reference sequence). Trimming left V 8 bases short and J 2 bases short, with 18 bases between. CDR3 sequence reads: CASLPSALHNTGELFF. The CDR3, as DNA: TGTGCCAGCCTCCCGAGTGCACTTCATAACACCGGGGAGCTGTTTTTT.

The chain uses TRBV9 and TRBJ2-7; the D gene is possibly TRBD1 (5 bases). The ends were cut back, 0 bases at V and 0 bases at J, with 16 bases in the middle. The CDR3 has 17 residues. Germline CDR1 and CDR2: SGDLS and YYNGEE. The CDR3 DNA sequence: TGTGCCAGCAGCGTAGTAGGTGGTAAGGGGCTCTCCTACGAGCAGTACGTC. The encoded protein is CASSVVGGKGLSYEQYV.

This rearrangement joins TRBV7-9 to TRBJ2-7; unclear D gene. This CDR3 comprises 13 residues. V dropped 5 bases and J dropped 5 bases, with 13 bases sitting between them. Germline CDR1 and CDR2: SEHNR and FQNEAQ (reference sequence). The CDR3 nucleotides read TGTGCCAGCAGCCCACGATCCCGGGACGAGCAGTACTTC. It encodes CASSPRSRDEQYF.

This clone has a handful of counts. The rearrangement joins TRBV5-6 to TRBJ2-3; a possible D gene is TRBD1 (6 bases). This CDR3 comprises 15 residues. V lost 4 bases and J 5 bases, leaving 17 bases between the germline ends. Germline CDR1 is SGHDT and CDR2 is YYEEEE. The CDR3: CASSDGTSSRDTQYF. CDR3 nucleotides: TGTGCCAGCAGCGATGGGACAAGTTCAAGAGATACGCAGTATTTT.